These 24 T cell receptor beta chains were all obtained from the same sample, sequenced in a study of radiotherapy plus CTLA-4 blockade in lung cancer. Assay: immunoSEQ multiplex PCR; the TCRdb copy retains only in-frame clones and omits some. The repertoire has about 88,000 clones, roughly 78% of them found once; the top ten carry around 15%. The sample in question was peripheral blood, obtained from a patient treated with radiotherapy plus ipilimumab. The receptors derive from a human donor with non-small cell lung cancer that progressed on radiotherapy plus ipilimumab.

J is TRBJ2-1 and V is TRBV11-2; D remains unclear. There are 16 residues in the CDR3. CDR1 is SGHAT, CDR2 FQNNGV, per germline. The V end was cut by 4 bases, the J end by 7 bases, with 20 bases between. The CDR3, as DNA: TGTGCCAGCAGCTCCCCCCGGGCTAGATCGTGGAATGAGCAGTTCTTC. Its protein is CASSSPRARSWNEQFF. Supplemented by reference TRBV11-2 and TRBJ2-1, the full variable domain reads EAGVAQSPRYKIIEKRQSVAFWCNPISGHATLYWYQQILGQGPKLLIQFQNNGVVDDSQLPKDRFSAERLKGVDSTLKIQPAKLEDSAVYLCASSSPRARSWNEQFFGPGTRLTVL.

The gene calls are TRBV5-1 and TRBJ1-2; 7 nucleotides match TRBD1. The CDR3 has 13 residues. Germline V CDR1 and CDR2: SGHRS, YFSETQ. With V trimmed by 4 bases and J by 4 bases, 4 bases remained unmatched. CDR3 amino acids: CASSLTGPYGYTF. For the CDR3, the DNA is TGCGCCAGCAGCCTGACAGGGCCCTATGGCTACACCTTC.

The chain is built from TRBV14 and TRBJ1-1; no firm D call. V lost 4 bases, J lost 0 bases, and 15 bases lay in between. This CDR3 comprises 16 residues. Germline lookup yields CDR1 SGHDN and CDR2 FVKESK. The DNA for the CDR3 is TGTGCCAGCAGCCCTCGGGCCCTCCTATTGAACACTGAAGCTTTCTTT. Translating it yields CASSPRALLLNTEAFF.

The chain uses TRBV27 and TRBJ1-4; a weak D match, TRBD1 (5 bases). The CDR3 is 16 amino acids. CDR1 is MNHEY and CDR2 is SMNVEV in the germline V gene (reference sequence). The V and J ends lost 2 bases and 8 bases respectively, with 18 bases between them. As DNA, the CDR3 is TGTGCCAGCAGTTTACGGCCAGGGCAAGGAGAGGAAAAACTGTTTTTT. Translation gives CASSLRPGQGEEKLFF.

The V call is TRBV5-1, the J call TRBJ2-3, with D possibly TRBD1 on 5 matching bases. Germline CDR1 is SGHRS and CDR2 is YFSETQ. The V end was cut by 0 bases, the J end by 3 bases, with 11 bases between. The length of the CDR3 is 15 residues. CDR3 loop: CASSLADRGTDTQYF. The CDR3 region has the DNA TGCGCCAGCAGCTTGGCCGATAGGGGAACAGATACGCAGTATTTT.

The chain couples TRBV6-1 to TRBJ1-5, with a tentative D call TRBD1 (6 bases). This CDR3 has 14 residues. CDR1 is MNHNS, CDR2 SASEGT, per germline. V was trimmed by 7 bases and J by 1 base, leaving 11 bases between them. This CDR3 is CASKEGVSNQPQHF. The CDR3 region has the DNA TGTGCCAGCAAGGAGGGGGTGAGCAATCAGCCCCAGCATTTT.

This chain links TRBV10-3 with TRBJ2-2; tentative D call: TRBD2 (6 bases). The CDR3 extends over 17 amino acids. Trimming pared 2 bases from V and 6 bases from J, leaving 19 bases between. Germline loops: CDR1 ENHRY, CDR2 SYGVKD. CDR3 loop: CAISEPTGEREAGELFF. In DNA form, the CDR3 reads TGTGCCATCAGTGAGCCAACGGGGGAAAGGGAAGCCGGGGAGCTGTTTTTT.

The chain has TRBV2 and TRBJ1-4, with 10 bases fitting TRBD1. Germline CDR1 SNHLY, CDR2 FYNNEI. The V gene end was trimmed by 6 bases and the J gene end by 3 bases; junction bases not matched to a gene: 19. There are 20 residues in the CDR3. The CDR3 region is CASRVNWDRGSVAPNEKLFF. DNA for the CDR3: TGTGCCAGCAGGGTAAATTGGGACAGGGGCTCTGTGGCACCTAATGAAAAACTGTTTTTT.

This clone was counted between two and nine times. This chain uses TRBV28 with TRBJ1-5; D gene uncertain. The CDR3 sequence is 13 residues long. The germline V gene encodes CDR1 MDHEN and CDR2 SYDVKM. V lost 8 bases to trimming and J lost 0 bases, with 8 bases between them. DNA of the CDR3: TGTGCCAGCGAAAGTCCTAGCAATCAGCCCCAGCATTTT. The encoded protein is CASESPSNQPQHF.

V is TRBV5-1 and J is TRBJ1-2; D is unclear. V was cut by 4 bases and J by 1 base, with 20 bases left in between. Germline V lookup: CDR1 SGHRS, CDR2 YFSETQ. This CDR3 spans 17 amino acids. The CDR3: CASSPPGLERLNYGYTF. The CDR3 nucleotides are TGCGCCAGCAGCCCCCCGGGGTTAGAGAGGCTTAACTATGGCTACACCTTC.

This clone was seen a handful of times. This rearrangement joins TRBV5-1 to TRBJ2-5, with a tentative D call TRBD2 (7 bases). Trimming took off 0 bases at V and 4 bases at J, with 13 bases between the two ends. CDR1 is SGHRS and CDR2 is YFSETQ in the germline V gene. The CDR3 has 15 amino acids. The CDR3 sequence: CASSLAQGGGETQYF. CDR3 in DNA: TGCGCCAGCAGCTTGGCGCAGGGAGGGGGAGAGACCCAGTACTTC. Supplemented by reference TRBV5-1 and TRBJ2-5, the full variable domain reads KAGVTQTPRYLIKTRGQQVTLSCSPISGHRSVSWYQQTPGQGLQFLFEYFSETQRNKGNFPGRFSGRQFSNSRSEMNVSTLELGDSALYLCASSLAQGGGETQYFGPGTRLLVL.

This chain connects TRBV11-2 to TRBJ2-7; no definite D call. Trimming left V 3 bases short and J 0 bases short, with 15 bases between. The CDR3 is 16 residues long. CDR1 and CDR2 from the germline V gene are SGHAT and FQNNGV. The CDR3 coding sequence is TGTGCCAGCAGCTTCCGCTCCTTGGCCTCCTCCTACGAGCAGTACTTC. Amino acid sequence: CASSFRSLASSYEQYF.

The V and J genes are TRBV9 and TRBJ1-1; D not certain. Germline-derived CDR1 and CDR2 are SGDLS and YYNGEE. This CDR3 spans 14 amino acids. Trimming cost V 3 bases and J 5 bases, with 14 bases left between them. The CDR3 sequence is CASSARGSGTEAFF. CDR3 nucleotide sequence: TGTGCCAGCAGCGCTCGGGGTTCTGGGACTGAAGCTTTCTTT.

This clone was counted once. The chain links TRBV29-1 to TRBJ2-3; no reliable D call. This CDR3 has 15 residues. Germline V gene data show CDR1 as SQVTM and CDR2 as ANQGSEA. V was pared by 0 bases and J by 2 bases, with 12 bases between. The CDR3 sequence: CSVEDRQDNTDTQYF. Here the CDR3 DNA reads TGCAGCGTTGAAGATCGGCAGGATAACACAGATACGCAGTATTTT.

The CDR3 DNA reads as TGTGCCAGCAGCGTCGGGACGGCCTACGAGCAGTACTTC. Translating gives CASSVGTAYEQYF. The genes are TRBV6-1 and TRBJ2-7; D may be TRBD1 or TRBD2 (5 bases each). The CDR3 runs 13 residues. Germline values: CDR1 MNHNS, CDR2 SASEGT. V lost 6 bases to trimming and J lost 2 bases, with 11 bases between them.

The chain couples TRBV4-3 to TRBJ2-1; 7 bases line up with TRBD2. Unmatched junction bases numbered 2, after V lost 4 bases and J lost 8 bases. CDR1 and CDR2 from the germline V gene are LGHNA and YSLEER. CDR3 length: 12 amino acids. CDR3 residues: CASSLRGDEQFF. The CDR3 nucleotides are TGCGCCAGCAGCCTACGGGGGGATGAGCAGTTCTTC.

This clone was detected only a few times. The CDR3 here is CASSVGASYSYEQYF. The CDR3 bases are TGTGCCAGCAGCGTAGGCGCATCCTACTCCTACGAGCAGTACTTC. V and J are TRBV9 and TRBJ2-7; D is undetermined. V was clipped by 0 bases and J by 0 bases, with 10 bases between them. Germline V gene data show CDR1 as SGDLS and CDR2 as YYNGEE. This CDR3 contains 15 residues.

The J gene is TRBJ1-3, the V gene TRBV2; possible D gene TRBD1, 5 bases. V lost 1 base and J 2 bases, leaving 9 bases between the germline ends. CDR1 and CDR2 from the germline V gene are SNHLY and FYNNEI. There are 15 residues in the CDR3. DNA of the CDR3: TGTGCCAGCAGTGAAGGGCAGGGAACTGGAAACACCATATATTTT. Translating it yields CASSEGQGTGNTIYF.

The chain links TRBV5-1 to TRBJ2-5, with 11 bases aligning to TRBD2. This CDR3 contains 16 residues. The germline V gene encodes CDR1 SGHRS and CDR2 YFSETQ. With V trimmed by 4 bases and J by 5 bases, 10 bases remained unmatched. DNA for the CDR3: TGCGCCAGCAGCCGATCCTCTAGCGGGGGGCTGGAGACCCAGTACTTC. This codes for CASSRSSSGGLETQYF.

The CDR3 DNA sequence: TGTGCCAGCTCACCACAGGAGGGATCGGGCGGAAACACCATATATTTT. Translating it yields CASSPQEGSGGNTIYF. The chain uses TRBV18 and TRBJ1-3; D remains unclear. Looked up from germline, CDR1 is KGHSH and CDR2 is LQKENI. The length of the CDR3 is 16 residues. Trimming pared 1 base from V and 4 bases from J, leaving 14 bases between. Based on the CDR3 plus reference TRBV18 and TRBJ1-3, the full variable domain is NAGVMQNPRHLVRRRGQEARLRCSPMKGHSHVYWYRQLPEEGLKFMVYLQKENIIDESGMPKERFSAEFPKEGPSILRIQQVVRGDSAAYFCASSPQEGSGGNTIYFGEGSWLTVV.

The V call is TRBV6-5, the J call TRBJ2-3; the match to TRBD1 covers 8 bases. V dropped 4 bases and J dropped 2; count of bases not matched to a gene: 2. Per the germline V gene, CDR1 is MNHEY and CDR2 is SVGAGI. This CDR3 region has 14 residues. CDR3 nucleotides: TGTGCCAGCAGTTTGACAGGGGACACAGATACGCAGTATTTT. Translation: CASSLTGDTDTQYF.

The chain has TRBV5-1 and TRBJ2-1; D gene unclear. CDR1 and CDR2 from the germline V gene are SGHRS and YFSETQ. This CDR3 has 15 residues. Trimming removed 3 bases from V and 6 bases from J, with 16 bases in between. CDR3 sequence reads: CASSYRLGLLNEQFF. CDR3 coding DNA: TGCGCCAGCAGCTACCGCTTAGGGCTCCTCAATGAGCAGTTCTTC.

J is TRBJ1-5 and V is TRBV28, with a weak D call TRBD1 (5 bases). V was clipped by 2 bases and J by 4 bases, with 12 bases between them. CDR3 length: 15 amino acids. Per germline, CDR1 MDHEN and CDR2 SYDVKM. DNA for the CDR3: TGTGCCAGCAGTTTAGGGGGGATGCCAAATCAGCCCCAGCATTTT. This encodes CASSLGGMPNQPQHF.

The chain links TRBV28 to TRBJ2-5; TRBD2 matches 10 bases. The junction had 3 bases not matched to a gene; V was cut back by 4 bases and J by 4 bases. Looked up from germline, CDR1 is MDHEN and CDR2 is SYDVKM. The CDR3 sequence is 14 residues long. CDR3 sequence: CASSSGTSVETQYF. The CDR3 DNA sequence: TGTGCCAGCAGTTCCGGGACTAGCGTAGAGACCCAGTACTTC.